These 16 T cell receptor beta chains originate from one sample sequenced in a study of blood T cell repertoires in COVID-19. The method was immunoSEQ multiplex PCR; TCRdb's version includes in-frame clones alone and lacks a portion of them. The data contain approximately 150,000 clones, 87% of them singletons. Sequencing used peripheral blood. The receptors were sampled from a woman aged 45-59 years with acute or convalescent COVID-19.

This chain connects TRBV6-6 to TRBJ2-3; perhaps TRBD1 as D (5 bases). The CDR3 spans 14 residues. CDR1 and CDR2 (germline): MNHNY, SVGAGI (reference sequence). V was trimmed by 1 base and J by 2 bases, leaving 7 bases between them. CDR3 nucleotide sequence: TGTGCCAGCAGTTACTTGGGGCACACAGATACGCAGTATTTT. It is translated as CASSYLGHTDTQYF.

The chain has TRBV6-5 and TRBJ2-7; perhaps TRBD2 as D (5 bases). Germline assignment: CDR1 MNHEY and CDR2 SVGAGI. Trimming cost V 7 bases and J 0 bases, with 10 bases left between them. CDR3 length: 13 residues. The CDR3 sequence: CASNKGSSYEQYF. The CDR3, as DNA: TGTGCCAGCAACAAAGGGAGCTCCTACGAGCAGTACTTC.

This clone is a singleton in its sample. For the CDR3, the DNA is TGTGCCAGCAGTGTTAGGCGGGCTTTTGGCTACACCTTC. This codes for CASSVRRAFGYTF. J is TRBJ1-2 and V is TRBV2; no definite D call. V lost 4 bases to trimming and J lost 7 bases, with 13 bases between them. The CDR3 extends over 13 amino acids. Germline lookup yields CDR1 SNHLY and CDR2 FYNNEI.

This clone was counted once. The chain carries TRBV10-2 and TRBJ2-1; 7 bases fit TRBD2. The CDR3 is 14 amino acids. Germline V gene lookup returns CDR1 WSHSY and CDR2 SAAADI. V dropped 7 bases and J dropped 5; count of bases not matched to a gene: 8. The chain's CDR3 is CASTRASGNNEQFF. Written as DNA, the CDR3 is TGCGCCAGCACCAGAGCTAGCGGTAACAATGAGCAGTTCTTC.

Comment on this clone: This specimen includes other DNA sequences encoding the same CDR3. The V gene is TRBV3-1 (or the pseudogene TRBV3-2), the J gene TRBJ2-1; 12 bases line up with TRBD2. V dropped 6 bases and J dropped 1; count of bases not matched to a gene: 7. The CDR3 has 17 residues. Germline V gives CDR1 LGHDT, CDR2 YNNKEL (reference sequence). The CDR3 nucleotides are TGTGCCAGCAGTCGACGACTAGCGGGGGTTTCCTACAATGAGCAGTTCTTC. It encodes CASSRRLAGVSYNEQFF.

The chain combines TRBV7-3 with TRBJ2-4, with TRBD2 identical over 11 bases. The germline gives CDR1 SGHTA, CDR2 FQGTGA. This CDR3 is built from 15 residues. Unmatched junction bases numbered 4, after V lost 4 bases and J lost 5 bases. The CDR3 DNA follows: TGTGCCAGCAGCTCTAGCGGGAGGCGCGAAAACATTCAGTACTTC. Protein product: CASSSSGRRENIQYF. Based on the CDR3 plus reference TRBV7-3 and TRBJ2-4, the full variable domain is GAGVSQTPSNKVTEKGKYVELRCDPISGHTALYWYRQSLGQGPEFLIYFQGTGAADDSGLPNDRFFAVRPEGSVSTLKIQRTERGDSAVYLCASSSSGRRENIQYFGAGTRLSVL.

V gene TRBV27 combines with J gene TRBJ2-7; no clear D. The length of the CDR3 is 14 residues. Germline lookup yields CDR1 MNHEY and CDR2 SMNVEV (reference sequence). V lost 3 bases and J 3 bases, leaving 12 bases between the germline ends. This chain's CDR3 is CASSFIDTIYEQYF. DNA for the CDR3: TGTGCCAGCAGTTTTATCGACACCATCTACGAGCAGTACTTC.

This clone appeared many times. The CDR3 DNA sequence: TGTGCCAGCAGCCCATCAGCGGGGAACACCGGGGAGCTGTTTTTT. Translated: CASSPSAGNTGELFF. This rearrangement joins TRBV7-7 to TRBJ2-2; D perhaps matches TRBD2 (6 bases). V lost 5 bases, J lost 1 base, and 11 bases lay in between. CDR1 SSHAT and CDR2 FNYEAQ come from the germline V gene (reference sequence). CDR3 length equals 15 residues.

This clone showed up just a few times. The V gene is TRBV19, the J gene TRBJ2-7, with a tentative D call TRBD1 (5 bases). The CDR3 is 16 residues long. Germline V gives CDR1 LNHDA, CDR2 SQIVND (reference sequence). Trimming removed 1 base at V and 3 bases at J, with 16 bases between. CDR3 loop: CASSIVLGQGSYEQYF. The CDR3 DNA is TGTGCCAGTAGTATAGTACTTGGGCAGGGAAGCTACGAGCAGTACTTC.

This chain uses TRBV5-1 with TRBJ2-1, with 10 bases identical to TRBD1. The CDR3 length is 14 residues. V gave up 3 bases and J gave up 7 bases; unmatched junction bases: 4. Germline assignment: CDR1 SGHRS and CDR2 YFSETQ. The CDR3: CASSSRQGANEQFF. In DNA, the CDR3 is TGCGCCAGCAGCTCCCGACAGGGGGCAAATGAGCAGTTCTTC.

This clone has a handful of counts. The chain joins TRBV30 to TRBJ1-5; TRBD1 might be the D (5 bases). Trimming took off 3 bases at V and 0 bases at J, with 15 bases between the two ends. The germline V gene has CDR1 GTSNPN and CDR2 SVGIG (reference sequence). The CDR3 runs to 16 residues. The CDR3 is CAWSAGREHSNQPQHF. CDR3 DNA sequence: TGTGCCTGGAGCGCAGGGCGGGAGCATAGCAATCAGCCCCAGCATTTT.

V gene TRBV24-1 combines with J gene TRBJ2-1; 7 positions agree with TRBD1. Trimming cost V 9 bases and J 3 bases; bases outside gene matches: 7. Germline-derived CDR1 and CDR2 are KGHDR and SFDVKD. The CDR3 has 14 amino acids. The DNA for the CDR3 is TGTGCCACCTCAGGGGGTCAAGACTACAATGAGCAGTTCTTC. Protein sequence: CATSGGQDYNEQFF.

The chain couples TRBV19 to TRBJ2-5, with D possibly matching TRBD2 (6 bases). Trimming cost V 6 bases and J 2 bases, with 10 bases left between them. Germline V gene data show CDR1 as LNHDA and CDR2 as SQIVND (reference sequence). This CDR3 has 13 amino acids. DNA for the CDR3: TGTGCCAGTAGCCCGGGACTTCAAGAGACCCAGTACTTC. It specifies CASSPGLQETQYF.

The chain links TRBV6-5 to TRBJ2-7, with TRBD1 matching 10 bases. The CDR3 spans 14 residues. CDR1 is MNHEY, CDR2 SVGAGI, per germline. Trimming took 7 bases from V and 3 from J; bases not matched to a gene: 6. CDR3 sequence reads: CASILRDRGYEQYF. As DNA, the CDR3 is TGTGCCAGCATTCTAAGGGACAGGGGCTACGAGCAGTACTTC.

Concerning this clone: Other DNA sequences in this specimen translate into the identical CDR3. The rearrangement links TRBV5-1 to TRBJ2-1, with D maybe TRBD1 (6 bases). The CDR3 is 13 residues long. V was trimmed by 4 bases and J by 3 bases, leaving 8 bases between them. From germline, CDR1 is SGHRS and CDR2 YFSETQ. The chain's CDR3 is CASSLDSYNEQFF. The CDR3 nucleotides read TGCGCCAGCAGCCTGGACAGCTACAATGAGCAGTTCTTC.

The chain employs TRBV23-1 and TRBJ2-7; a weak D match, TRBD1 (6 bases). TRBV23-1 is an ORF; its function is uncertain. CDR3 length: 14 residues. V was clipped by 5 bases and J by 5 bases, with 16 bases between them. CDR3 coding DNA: TGCGCCAGCAGTACGGACAGTAAATGCCACGAGCAGTACTTC. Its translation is CASSTDSKCHEQYF.